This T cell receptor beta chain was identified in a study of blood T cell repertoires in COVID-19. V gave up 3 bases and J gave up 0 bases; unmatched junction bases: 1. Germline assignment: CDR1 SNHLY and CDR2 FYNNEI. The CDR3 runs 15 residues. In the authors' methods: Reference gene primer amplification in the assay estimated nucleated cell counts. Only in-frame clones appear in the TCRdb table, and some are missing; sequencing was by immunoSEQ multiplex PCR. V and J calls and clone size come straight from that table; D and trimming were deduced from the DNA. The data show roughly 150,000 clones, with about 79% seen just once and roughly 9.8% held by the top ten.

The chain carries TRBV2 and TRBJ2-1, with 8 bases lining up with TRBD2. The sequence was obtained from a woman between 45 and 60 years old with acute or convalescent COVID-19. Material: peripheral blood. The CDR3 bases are TGTGCCAGCAGTGACGGGGGGGCCTCCTACAATGAGCAGTTCTTC. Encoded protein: CASSDGGASYNEQFF.